Listed below are T cell receptor beta chains from one sample, sequenced in a study of identifying expanded T cells in peripheral blood. The protocol was immunoSEQ multiplex PCR, while the TCRdb copy is restricted to in-frame clones and leaves out a portion. Among 75,000 to 90,000 clones listed, 80% to 90% were seen once. Sequences were obtained from blood. The receptors were sampled from a person between 18 and 70 years old in good health. The CDR3 runs from the conserved cysteine through the conserved F or W. The order of the fields is clone size, J gene, V gene, D gene, CDR3 protein, CDR3 DNA. A D gene is named only where the DNA matches it firmly. A row's size may be missing; if present it is once, few, many or a size class.

>-|TRBJ2-5|TRBV5-4|-
CASSLRSGGRRETQYF
TGTGCCAGCAGCTTGCGTTCCGGGGGTAGGCGAGAGACCCAGTACTTC
>-|TRBJ2-7|TRBV10-3|-
CAISEADYTLYF
TGTGCCATCAGTGAGGCTGACTACACCTTGTACTTC
>-|TRBJ1-2|TRBV5-1|-
CASTLTDPGVYGYTF
TGCGCCAGCACTCTAACAGACCCCGGGGTCTATGGCTACACCTTC
>-|TRBJ2-3|TRBV4-2|-
CASSQDYGTDTQYF
TGTGCCAGCAGCCAAGATTACGGCACAGATACGCAGTATTTT
>-|TRBJ2-7|TRBV7-2|TRBD2
CASSRTSPYEQYF
TGTGCCAGCAGCAGGACTAGTCCATACGAGCAGTACTTC
>-|TRBJ1-3|TRBV18|-
CASSPNTGSSGNTIYF
TGTGCCAGCTCACCAAACACGGGCAGCTCTGGAAACACCATATATTTT
>-|TRBJ1-3|TRBV25-1|-
CASSERTAGNTIYF
TGTGCCAGCAGTGAAAGGACCGCCGGAAACACCATATATTTT
>-|TRBJ1-1|TRBV5-1|-
CASSFGLGIAFF
TGCGCCAGCAGCTTCGGGCTGGGTATAGCTTTCTTT
>once|TRBJ1-2|TRBV6-1|-
CASSDGTPLDYGYTF
TGTGCCAGCAGTGACGGGACTCCCCTCGACTATGGCTACACCTTC
>-|TRBJ1-1|TRBV19|-
CASRQGQGTEAFF
TGTGCCAGTAGGCAGGGTCAGGGCACTGAAGCTTTCTTT
>-|TRBJ1-2|TRBV9|-
CASSGVDYGYTF
TGTGCCAGCAGCGGAGTTGACTATGGCTACACCTTC
>-|TRBJ1-2|TRBV5-4|-
CASSLVSGGWYGYTF
TGTGCCAGCAGCTTGGTCTCCGGGGGTTGGTATGGCTACACCTTC
>-|TRBJ2-2|TRBV5-4|-
CASSLAYTTGELFF
TGTGCCAGCAGCTTGGCCTACACCACCGGGGAGCTGTTTTTT
>-|TRBJ2-5|TRBV10-3|-
CAISESQGQETQYF
TGTGCCATCAGTGAGTCCCAAGGGCAAGAGACCCAGTACTTC
>-|TRBJ1-1|TRBV19|TRBD1
CASIRDRGTEAFF
TGTGCCAGTATAAGGGACAGGGGCACTGAAGCTTTCTTT
>-|TRBJ1-5|TRBV19|-
CASSVYGQINQPQHF
TGTGCCAGTAGTGTGTATGGGCAAATCAATCAGCCCCAGCATTTT
>-|TRBJ2-2|TRBV5-4|-
CASSSAWGANTGELFF
TGTGCCAGCAGCTCGGCTTGGGGCGCAAACACCGGGGAGCTGTTTTTT
>-|TRBJ2-7|TRBV29-1|-
CSVARDGSYEQYF
TGCAGCGTTGCGCGGGACGGCTCCTACGAGCAGTACTTC
>-|TRBJ1-1|TRBV21-1|-
CASNGGEMNTEAFF
TGTGCCAGCAATGGGGGGGAGATGAACACTGAAGCTTTCTTT
>-|TRBJ1-2|TRBV18|-
CASSPSRGYGYTF
TGTGCCAGCTCACCCTCTAGGGGCTATGGCTACACCTTC
>-|TRBJ1-2|TRBV6-1|TRBD1
CASSGQGYYGYTF
TGTGCCAGCAGCGGACAGGGGTACTATGGCTACACCTTC
>-|TRBJ1-1|TRBV18|-
CASSPREAKTNTEAFF
TGTGCCAGCTCACCGAGGGAGGCTAAAACGAACACTGAAGCTTTCTTT
>-|TRBJ1-4|TRBV30|TRBD1
CAWRSRTGRNEKLFF
TGTGCCTGGAGATCTAGGACAGGGAGAAATGAAAAACTGTTTTTT
>-|TRBJ2-1|TRBV11-2|TRBD2
CASSFLAGYNEQFF
TGTGCCAGCAGCTTCCTAGCGGGATACAATGAGCAGTTCTTC
>-|TRBJ2-1|TRBV11-3|TRBD1
CASSLRTGGYNEQFF
TGTGCCAGCAGCCTAAGGACAGGGGGCTATAATGAGCAGTTCTTC
>-|TRBJ2-1|TRBV7-9|TRBD2
CASSFLLLAGEGEQFF
TGTGCCAGCAGCTTCCTACTACTAGCGGGAGAAGGAGAGCAGTTCTTC
>-|TRBJ1-5|TRBV7-2|TRBD1
CASSLARWGTDRAVSYQPQHF
TGTGCCAGCAGCTTAGCCCGCTGGGGAACCGACAGGGCGGTTTCCTATCAGCCCCAGCATTTT
>-|TRBJ1-2|TRBV7-9|TRBD1
CASSLKQGAEGYTF
TGTGCCAGCAGCTTAAAACAGGGGGCGGAAGGCTACACCTTC
>-|TRBJ2-7|TRBV11-2|-
CASSFSTQSTYEQYF
TGTGCCAGCAGCTTCTCCACACAGTCTACCTACGAGCAGTACTTC
>-|TRBJ1-5|TRBV19|-
CASSIAGHSNQPQHF
TGTGCCAGTAGTATAGCGGGGCATAGCAATCAGCCCCAGCATTTT
>-|TRBJ1-2|TRBV6-5|TRBD1
CASSYSGTVKDGYTF
TGTGCCAGCAGTTACTCGGGGACAGTCAAAGATGGCTACACCTTC
>-|TRBJ1-4|TRBV6-5|-
CASSYLPAGDEKLFF
TGTGCCAGCAGTTACCTTCCGGCGGGGGATGAAAAACTGTTTTTT
>-|TRBJ2-2|TRBV6-1|-
CASSDQTTGWGAGELFF
TGTGCCAGCAGTGACCAAACAACGGGGTGGGGAGCCGGGGAGCTGTTTTTT
>-|TRBJ2-1|TRBV2|-
CASRWDSGHTSEQFF
TGTGCCAGCAGGTGGGATAGCGGACACACCAGTGAGCAGTTCTTC
>-|TRBJ2-3|TRBV7-9|TRBD1
CASREGTGADTQYF
TGTGCCAGCCGGGAGGGGACAGGGGCAGATACGCAGTATTTT
>-|TRBJ1-2|TRBV4-1|-
CASSQEHVRGYGYTF
TGCGCCAGCAGCCAAGAACATGTCCGGGGGTATGGCTACACCTTC
>-|TRBJ2-7|TRBV19|-
CASKLGGESSYEQYF
TGTGCCAGTAAGCTTGGCGGTGAGAGCTCCTACGAGCAGTACTTC
>-|TRBJ1-5|TRBV18|-
CASSQQGSQPQHF
TGTGCCAGCTCACAACAGGGAAGTCAGCCCCAGCATTTT
>-|TRBJ2-3|TRBV13|-
CASSLGDLNTDTQYF
TGTGCCAGCAGCTTAGGCGACTTGAACACAGATACGCAGTATTTT
>once|TRBJ2-3|TRBV7-2|TRBD2
CASSLRVLREEIHTQYF
TGTGCCAGCAGCTTACGGGTACTGCGGGAGGAAATACATACGCAGTATTTT
>-|TRBJ1-3|TRBV7-6|-
CASSLGSRVSGNTIYF
TGTGCCAGCAGCTTAGGCTCCAGGGTCTCTGGAAACACCATATATTTT
>-|TRBJ2-7|TRBV5-1|TRBD2
CASSLSASGGGEQYF
TGCGCCAGCAGCTTATCGGCTAGCGGGGGAGGCGAGCAGTACTTC
>few|TRBJ2-7|TRBV5-6|-
CASSFRTYEQYF
TGTGCCAGCAGCTTCCGAACCTACGAGCAGTACTTC
>-|TRBJ2-7|TRBV19|-
CASSRQGTYEQYF
TGTGCCAGTAGTCGGCAGGGGACCTACGAGCAGTACTTC
>-|TRBJ2-7|TRBV19|-
CASSIQSGSSYEQYF
TGTGCCAGTAGTATCCAGAGCGGAAGCTCCTACGAGCAGTACTTC
>-|TRBJ2-7|TRBV7-2|-
CASSSTGRNYEQYF
TGTGCCAGCAGCTCGACAGGCCGGAATTACGAGCAGTACTTC
>-|TRBJ1-2|TRBV5-1|-
CASSFKGQGYTF
TGCGCCAGCAGCTTCAAAGGTCAGGGCTACACCTTC
>-|TRBJ2-7|TRBV6-1|-
CASSDPRGGLGIYEQYF
TGTGCCAGCAGTGACCCCCGTGGGGGGCTAGGTATTTACGAGCAGTACTTC
>-|TRBJ2-3|TRBV5-1|-
CASSSTSQSTDTQYF
TGCGCCAGCAGCTCGACTTCCCAATCCACAGATACGCAGTATTTT
>-|TRBJ2-2|TRBV29-1|-
CSVPQQGNTGELFF
TGCAGCGTCCCCCAGCAGGGAAACACCGGGGAGCTGTTTTTT
>-|TRBJ2-3|TRBV18|TRBD2
CASSLTIGLAGTDTQYF
TGTGCCAGCTCACTGACGATCGGACTAGCGGGCACAGATACGCAGTATTTT
>-|TRBJ2-1|TRBV27|-
CASSQAGGWGNEQFF
TGTGCCAGCAGCCAGGCAGGGGGGTGGGGCAATGAGCAGTTCTTC
>-|TRBJ2-7|TRBV29-1|-
CSVVDSYYEQYF
TGCAGCGTTGTTGACTCGTACTACGAGCAGTACTTC
>-|TRBJ1-1|TRBV5-1|-
CASTQEMNTEAFF
TGCGCCAGCACTCAGGAGATGAACACTGAAGCTTTCTTT
>once|TRBJ1-2|TRBV5-4|TRBD1
CASSLGGQEANYGYTF
TGTGCCAGCAGCTTAGGTGGACAGGAAGCTAACTATGGCTACACCTTC
>few|TRBJ1-1|TRBV7-3|TRBD1
CASSLGDRENTEAFF
TGTGCCAGCAGCTTAGGGGACAGAGAGAACACTGAAGCTTTCTTT
>few|TRBJ1-3|TRBV21-1|-
CASSTLTWLGNTIYF
TGTGCCAGCAGCACCCTGACGTGGTTAGGAAACACCATATATTTT
>-|TRBJ1-4|TRBV6-5|-
CASSYLGLNEKLFF
TGTGCCAGCAGTTACCTGGGTCTTAATGAAAAACTGTTTTTT
>-|TRBJ1-1|TRBV6-5|-
CASSYSIVVTAEAFF
TGTGCCAGCAGTTACTCGATTGTAGTGACAGCGGAAGCTTTCTTT